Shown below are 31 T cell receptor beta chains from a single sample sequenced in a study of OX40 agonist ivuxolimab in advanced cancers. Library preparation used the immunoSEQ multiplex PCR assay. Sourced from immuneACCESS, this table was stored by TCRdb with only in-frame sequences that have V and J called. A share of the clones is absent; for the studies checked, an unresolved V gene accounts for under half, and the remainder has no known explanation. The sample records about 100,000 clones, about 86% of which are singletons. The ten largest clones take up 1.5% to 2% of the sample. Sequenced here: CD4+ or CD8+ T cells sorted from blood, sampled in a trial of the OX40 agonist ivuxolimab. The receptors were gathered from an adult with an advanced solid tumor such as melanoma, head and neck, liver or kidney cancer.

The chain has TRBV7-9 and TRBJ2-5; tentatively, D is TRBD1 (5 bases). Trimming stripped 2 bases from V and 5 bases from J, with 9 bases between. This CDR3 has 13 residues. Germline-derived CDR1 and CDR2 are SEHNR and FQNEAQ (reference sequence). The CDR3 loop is CASSLNRLETQYF. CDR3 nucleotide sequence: TGTGCCAGCAGCTTAAACAGGCTGGAGACCCAGTACTTC. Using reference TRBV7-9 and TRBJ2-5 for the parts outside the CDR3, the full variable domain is DTGVSQNPRHKITKRGQNVTFRCDPISEHNRLYWYRQTLGQGPEFLTYFQNEAQLEKSRLLSDRFSAERPKGSFSTLEIQRTEQGDSAMYLCASSLNRLETQYFGPGTRLLVL.

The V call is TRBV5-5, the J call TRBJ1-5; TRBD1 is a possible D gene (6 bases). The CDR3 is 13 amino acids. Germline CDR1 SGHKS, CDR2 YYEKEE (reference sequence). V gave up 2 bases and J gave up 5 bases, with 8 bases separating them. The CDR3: CASSLGGDQPQHF. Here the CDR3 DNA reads TGTGCCAGCAGCTTAGGGGGGGATCAGCCCCAGCATTTT.

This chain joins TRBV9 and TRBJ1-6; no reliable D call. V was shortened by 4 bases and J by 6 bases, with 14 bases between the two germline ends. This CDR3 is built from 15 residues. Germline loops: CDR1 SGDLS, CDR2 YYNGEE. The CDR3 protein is CASSRDTIPNSPLHF. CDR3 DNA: TGTGCCAGCAGCCGTGACACGATCCCTAATTCACCCCTCCACTTT.

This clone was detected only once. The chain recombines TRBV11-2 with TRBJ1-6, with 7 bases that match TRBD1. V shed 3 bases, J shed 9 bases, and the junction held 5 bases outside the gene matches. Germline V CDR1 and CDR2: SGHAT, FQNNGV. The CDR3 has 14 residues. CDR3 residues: CASSFRQGFSPLHF. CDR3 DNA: TGTGCCAGCAGCTTCCGACAGGGTTTTTCACCCCTCCACTTT.

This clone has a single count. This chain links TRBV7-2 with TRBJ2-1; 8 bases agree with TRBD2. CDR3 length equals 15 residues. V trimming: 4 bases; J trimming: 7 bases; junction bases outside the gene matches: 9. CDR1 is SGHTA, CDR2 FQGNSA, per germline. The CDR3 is CASSSRSGSGNEQFF. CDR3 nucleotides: TGTGCCAGCAGCTCCCGAAGCGGGAGCGGGAATGAGCAGTTCTTC.

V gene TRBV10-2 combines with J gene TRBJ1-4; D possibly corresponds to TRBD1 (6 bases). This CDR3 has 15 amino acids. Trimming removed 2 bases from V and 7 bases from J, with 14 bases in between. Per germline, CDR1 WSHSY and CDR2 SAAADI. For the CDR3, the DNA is TGCGCCAGCAGTGAGAGGGCAGGGGTGACTGAAAAACTGTTTTTT. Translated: CASSERAGVTEKLFF.

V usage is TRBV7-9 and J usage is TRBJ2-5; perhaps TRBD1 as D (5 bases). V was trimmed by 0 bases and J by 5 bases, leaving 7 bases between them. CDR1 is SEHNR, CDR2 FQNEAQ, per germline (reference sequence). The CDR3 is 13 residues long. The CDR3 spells CASSLAGRETQYF. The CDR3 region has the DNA TGTGCCAGCAGCTTAGCGGGGCGGGAGACCCAGTACTTC.

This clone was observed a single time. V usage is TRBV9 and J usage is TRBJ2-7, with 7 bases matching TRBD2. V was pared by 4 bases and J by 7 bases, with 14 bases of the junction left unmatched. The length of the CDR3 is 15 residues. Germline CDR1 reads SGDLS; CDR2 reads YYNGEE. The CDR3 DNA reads TGTGCCAGCAGCCCCAGCGGGGACTCCATTGATGAGCAGTACTTC. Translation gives CASSPSGDSIDEQYF.

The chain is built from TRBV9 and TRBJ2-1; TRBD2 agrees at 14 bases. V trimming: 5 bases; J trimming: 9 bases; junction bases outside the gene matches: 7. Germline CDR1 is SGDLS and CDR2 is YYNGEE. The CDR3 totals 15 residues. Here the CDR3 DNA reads TGTGCCAGCAGTATTAGACTAGCGGGAGGGGGTGAGCAGTTCTTC. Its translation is CASSIRLAGGGEQFF.

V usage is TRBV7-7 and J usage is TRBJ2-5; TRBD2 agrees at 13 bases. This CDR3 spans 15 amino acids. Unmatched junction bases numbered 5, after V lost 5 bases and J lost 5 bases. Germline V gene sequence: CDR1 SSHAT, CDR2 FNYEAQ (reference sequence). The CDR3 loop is CASSPRTSGSETQYF. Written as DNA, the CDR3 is TGTGCCAGCAGCCCGAGGACTAGCGGGAGTGAGACCCAGTACTTC.

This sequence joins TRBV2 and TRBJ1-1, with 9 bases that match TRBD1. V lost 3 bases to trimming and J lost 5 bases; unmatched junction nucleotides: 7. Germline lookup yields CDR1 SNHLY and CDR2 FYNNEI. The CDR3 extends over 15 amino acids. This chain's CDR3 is CASSDWGQGSTEAFF. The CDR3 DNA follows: TGTGCCAGCAGTGACTGGGGACAGGGATCAACTGAAGCTTTCTTT.

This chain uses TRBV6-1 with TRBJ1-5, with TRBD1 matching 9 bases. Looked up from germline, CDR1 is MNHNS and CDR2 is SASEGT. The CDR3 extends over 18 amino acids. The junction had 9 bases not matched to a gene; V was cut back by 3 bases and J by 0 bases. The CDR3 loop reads CASSDPGQGIGSNQPQHF. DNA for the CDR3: TGTGCCAGCAGTGACCCGGGACAGGGTATTGGTAGCAATCAGCCCCAGCATTTT.

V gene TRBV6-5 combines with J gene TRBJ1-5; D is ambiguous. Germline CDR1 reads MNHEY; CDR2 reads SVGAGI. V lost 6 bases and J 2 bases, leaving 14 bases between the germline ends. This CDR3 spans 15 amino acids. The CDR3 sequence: CASSFSQRGNQPQHF. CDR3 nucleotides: TGTGCCAGCAGCTTCAGCCAGAGAGGCAATCAGCCCCAGCATTTT.

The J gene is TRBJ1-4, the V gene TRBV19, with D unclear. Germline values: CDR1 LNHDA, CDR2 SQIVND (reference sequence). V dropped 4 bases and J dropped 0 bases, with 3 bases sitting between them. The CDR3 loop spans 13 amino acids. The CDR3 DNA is TGTGCCAGTAGTACCTCAACTAATGAAAAACTGTTTTTT. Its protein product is CASSTSTNEKLFF. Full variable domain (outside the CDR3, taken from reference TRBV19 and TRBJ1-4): DGGITQSPKYLFRKEGQNVTLSCEQNLNHDAMYWYRQDPGQGLRLIYYSQIVNDFQKGDIAEGYSVSREKKESFPLTVTSAQKNPTAFYLCASSTSTNEKLFFGSGTQLSVL.

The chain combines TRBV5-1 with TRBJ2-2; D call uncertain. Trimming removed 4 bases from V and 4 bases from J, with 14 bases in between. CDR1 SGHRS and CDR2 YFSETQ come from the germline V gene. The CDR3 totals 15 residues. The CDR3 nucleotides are TGCGCCAGCAGCGAAAGGATTCCGGGCACCGGGGAGCTGTTTTTT. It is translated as CASSERIPGTGELFF.

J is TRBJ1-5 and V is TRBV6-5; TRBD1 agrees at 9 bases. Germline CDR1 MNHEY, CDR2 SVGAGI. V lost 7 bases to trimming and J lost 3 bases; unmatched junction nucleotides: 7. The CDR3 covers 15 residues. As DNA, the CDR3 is TGTGCCAGCACCAGGGACAGGGAACACAATCAGCCCCAGCATTTT. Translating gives CASTRDREHNQPQHF.

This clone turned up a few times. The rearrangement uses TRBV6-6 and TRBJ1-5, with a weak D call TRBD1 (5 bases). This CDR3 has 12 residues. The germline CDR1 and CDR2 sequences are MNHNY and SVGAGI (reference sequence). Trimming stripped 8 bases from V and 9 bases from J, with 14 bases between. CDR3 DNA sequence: TGTGCCAGCGGGACGCCACCTGGGCCCCAGCATTTT. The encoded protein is CASGTPPGPQHF.

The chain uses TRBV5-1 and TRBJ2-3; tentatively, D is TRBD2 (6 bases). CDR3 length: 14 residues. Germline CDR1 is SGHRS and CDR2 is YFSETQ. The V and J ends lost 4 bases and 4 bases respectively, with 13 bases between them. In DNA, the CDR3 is TGCGCCAGCAGCCCCTCCGGGACTGCAGATACGCAGTATTTT. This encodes CASSPSGTADTQYF.

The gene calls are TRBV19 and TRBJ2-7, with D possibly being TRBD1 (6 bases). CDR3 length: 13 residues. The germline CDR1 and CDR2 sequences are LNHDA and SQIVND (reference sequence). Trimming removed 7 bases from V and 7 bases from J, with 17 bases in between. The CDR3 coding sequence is TGTGCCAGTAATAGGGGACAAGGTTGGGAGCAGTACTTC. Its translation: CASNRGQGWEQYF.

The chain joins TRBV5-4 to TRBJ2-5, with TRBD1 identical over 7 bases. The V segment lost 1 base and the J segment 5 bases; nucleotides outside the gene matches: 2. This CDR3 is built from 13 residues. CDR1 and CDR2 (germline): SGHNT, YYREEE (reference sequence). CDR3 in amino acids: CASSLQGEETQYF. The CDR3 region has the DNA TGTGCCAGCAGCTTGCAGGGGGAGGAGACCCAGTACTTC.

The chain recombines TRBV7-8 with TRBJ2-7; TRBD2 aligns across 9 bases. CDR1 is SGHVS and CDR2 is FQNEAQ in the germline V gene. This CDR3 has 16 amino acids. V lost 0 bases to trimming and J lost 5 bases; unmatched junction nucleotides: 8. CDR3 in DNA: TGTGCCAGCAGCTTAGCGTCGATAGCGGGGGTCCACGAGCAGTACTTC. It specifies CASSLASIAGVHEQYF.

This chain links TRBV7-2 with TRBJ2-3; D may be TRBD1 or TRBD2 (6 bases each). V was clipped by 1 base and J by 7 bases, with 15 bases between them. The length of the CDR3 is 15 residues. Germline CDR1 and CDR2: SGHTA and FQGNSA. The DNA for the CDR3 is TGTGCCAGCAGCTTAGGCCTGGGGGGCTCGAATACGCAGTATTTT. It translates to CASSLGLGGSNTQYF.

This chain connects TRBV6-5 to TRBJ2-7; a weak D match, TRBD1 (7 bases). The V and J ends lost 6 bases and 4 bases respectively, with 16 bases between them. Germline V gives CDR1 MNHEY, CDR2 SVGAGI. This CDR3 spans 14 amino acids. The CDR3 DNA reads TGTGCCAGCAGATCAGACAGGGCGGGGTACGAGCAGTACTTC. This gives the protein CASRSDRAGYEQYF.

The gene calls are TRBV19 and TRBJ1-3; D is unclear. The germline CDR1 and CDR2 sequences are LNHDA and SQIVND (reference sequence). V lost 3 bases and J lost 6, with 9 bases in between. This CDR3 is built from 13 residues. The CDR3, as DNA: TGTGCCAGTAGTATCCAGGAGGCAAACACCATATATTTT. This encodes CASSIQEANTIYF.

Here the CDR3 DNA reads TGTGCCATCAGTGACTTGGGACAGGGAACTGAAGCTTTCTTT. It is translated as CAISDLGQGTEAFF. The chain uses TRBV10-3 and TRBJ1-1; 9 nucleotides match TRBD1. V was pared by 3 bases and J by 5 bases, with 4 bases of the junction left unmatched. The CDR3 extends over 14 amino acids. Germline V lookup: CDR1 ENHRY, CDR2 SYGVKD.

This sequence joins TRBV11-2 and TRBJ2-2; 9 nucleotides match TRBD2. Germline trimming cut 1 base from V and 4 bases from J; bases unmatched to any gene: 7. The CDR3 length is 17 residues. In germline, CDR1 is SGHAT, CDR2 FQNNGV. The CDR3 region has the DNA TGTGCCAGCAGCTTAGCCAGGGGACTAGCCGGCACCGGGGAGCTGTTTTTT. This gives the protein CASSLARGLAGTGELFF. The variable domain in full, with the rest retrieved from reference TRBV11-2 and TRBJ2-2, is EAGVAQSPRYKIIEKRQSVAFWCNPISGHATLYWYQQILGQGPKLLIQFQNNGVVDDSQLPKDRFSAERLKGVDSTLKIQPAKLEDSAVYLCASSLARGLAGTGELFFGEGSRLTVL.

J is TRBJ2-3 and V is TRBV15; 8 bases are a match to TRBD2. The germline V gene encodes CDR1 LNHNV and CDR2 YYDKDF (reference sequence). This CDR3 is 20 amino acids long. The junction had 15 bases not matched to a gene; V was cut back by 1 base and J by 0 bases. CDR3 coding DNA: TGTGCCACCAGCAGAGCCCCCGGGGGGATAGCGGGGTCTAGCACAGATACGCAGTATTTT. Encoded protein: CATSRAPGGIAGSSTDTQYF.

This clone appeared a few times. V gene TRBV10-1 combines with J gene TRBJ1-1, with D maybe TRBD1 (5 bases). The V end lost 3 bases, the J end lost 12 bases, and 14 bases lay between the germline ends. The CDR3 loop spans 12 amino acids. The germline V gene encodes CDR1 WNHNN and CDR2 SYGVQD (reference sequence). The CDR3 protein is CASSDRGAVTFF. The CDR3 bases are TGCGCCAGCAGTGACAGAGGGGCCGTAACTTTCTTT.

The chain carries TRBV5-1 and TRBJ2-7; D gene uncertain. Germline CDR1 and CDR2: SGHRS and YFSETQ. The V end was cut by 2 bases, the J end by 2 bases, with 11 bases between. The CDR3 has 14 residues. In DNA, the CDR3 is TGCGCCAGCAGCTTTACGGACCGACCCTACGAGCAGTACTTC. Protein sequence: CASSFTDRPYEQYF. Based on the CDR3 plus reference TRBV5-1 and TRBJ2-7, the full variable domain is KAGVTQTPRYLIKTRGQQVTLSCSPISGHRSVSWYQQTPGQGLQFLFEYFSETQRNKGNFPGRFSGRQFSNSRSEMNVSTLELGDSALYLCASSFTDRPYEQYFGPGTRLTVT.

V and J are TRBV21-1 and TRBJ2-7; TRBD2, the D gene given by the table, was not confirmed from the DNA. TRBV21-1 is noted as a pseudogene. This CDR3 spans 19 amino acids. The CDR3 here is CASSNTTSGRLFSSYEQYF. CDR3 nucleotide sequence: TGTGCCAGCAGCAATACGACTAGCGGGAGGCTTTTCAGCTCCTACGAGCAGTACTTC.

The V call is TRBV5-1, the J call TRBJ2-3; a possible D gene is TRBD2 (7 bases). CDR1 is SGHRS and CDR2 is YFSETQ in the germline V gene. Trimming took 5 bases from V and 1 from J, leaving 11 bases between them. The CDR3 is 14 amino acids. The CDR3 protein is CASSAGAGTDTQYF. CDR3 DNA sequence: TGCGCCAGCAGTGCGGGGGCAGGCACAGATACGCAGTATTTT.